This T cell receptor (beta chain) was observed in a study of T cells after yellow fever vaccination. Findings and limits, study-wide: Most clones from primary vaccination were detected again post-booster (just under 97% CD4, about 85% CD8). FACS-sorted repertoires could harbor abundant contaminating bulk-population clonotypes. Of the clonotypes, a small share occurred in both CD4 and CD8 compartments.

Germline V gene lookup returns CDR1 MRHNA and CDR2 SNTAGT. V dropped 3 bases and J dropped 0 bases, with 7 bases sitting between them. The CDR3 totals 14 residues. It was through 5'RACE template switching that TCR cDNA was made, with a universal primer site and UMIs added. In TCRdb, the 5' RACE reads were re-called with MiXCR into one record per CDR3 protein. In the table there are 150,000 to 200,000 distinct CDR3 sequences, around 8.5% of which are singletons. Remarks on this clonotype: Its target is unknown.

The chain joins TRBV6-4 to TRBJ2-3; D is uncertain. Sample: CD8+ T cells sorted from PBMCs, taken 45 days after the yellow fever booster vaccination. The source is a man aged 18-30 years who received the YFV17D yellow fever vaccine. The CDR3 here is CASSELGSTDTQYF. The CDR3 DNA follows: TGTGCCAGCAGTGAACTGGGGAGCACAGATACGCAGTATTTT.